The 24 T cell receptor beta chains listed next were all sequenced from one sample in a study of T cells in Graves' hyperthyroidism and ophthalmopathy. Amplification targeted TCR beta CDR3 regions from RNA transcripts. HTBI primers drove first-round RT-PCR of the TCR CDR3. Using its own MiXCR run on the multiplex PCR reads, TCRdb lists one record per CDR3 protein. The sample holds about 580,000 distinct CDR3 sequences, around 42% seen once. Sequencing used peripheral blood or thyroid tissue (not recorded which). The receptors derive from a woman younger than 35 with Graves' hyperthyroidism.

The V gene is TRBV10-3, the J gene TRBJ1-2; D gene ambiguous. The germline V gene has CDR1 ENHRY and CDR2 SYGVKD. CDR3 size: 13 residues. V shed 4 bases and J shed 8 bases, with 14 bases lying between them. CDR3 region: CAISAREAGGYTF. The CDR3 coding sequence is TGTGCCATCAGTGCTAGAGAGGCTGGGGGCTACACCTTC.

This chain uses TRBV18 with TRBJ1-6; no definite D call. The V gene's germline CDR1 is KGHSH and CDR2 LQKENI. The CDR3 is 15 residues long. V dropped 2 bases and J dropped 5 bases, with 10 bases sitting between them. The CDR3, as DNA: TGTGCCAGCTCACCATCTCGGACGGATAATTCACCCCTCCACTTT. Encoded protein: CASSPSRTDNSPLHF.

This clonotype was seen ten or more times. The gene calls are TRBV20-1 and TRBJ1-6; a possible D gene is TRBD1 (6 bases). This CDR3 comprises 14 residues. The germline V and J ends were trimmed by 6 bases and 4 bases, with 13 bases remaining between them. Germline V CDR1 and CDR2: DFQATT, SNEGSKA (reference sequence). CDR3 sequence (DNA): TGCAGTGCATACGGGGGGCTATATAATTCACCCCTCCACTTT. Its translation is CSAYGGLYNSPLHF.

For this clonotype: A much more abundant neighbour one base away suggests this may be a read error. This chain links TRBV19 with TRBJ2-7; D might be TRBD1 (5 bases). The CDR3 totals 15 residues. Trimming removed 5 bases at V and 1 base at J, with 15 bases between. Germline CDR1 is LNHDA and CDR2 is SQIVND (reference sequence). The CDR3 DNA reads TGTGCCAGTAGTCCGCCAATGACAGAATCCTACGAGCAGTACTTC. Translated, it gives CASSPPMTESYEQYF.

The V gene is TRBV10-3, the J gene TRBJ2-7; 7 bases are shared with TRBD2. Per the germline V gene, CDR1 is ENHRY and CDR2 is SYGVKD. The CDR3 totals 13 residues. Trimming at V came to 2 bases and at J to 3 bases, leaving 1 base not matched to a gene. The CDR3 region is CAISESGDYEQYF. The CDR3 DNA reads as TGTGCCATCAGTGAGAGCGGGGACTACGAGCAGTACTTC.

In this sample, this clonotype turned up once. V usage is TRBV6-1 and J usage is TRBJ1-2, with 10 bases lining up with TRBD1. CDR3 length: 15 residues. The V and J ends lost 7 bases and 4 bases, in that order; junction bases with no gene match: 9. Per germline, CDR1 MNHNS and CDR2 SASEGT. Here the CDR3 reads CASIPRQGASYGYTF. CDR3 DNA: TGTGCCAGCATCCCAAGACAGGGGGCCAGCTATGGCTACACCTTC.

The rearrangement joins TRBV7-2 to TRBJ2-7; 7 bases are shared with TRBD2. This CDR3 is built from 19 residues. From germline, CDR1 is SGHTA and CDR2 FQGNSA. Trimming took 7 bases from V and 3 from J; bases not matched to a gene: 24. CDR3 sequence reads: CASTAWGGRGRSNDYEQYF. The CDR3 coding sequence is TGTGCCAGCACCGCGTGGGGGGGGAGAGGAAGGTCCAACGACTACGAGCAGTACTTC.

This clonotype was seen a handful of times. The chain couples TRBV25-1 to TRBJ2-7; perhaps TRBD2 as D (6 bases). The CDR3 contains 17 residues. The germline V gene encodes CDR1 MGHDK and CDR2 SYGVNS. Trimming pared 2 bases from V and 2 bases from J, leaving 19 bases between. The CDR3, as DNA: TGTGCCAGCAGTGAAGTCCCCCAGGGAGGACCGACCTACGAGCAGTACTTC. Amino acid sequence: CASSEVPQGGPTYEQYF.

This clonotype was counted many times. The DNA of the CDR3 is TGCGCCAGCAGCTGGGGGACAGAAAATGAAAAACTGTTTTTT. Translating gives CASSWGTENEKLFF. The chain uses TRBV5-1 and TRBJ1-4; 7 nucleotides agree with TRBD1. CDR1 and CDR2 from the germline V gene are SGHRS and YFSETQ. Losses at the gene ends were 3 bases for V and 5 bases for J; bases not matched to a gene: 4. The CDR3 covers 14 residues.

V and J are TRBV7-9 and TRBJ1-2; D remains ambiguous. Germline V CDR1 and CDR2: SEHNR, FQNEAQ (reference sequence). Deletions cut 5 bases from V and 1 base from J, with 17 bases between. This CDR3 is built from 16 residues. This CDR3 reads CASSPGRQTFNYGYTF. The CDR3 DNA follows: TGTGCCAGCAGCCCGGGCCGGCAGACTTTTAACTATGGCTACACCTTC.

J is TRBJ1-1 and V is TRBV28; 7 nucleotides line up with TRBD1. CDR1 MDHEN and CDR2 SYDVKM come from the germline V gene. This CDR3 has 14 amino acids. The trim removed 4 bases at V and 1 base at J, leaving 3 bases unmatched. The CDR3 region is CASSYRGANTEAFF. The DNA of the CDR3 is TGTGCCAGCAGTTACAGGGGTGCGAACACTGAAGCTTTCTTT.

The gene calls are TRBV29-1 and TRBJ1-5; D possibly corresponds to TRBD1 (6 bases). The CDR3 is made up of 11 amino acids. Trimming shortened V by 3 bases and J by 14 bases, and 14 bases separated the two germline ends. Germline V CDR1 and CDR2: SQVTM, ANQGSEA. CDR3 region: CSVESRGSEHF. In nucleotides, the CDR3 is TGCAGCGTTGAGAGCAGGGGCAGCGAGCATTTT. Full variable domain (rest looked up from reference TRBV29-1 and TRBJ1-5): SAVISQKPSRDICQRGTSLTIQCQVDSQVTMMFWYRQQPGQSLTLIATANQGSEATYESGFVIDKFPISRPNLTFSTLTVSNMSPEDSSIYLCSVESRGSEHFGDGTRLSIL.

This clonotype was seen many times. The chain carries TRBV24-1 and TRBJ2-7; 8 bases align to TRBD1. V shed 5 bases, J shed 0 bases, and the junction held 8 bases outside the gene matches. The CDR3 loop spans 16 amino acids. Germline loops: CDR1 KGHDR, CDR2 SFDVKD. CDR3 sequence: CATSAGTGGDSYEQYF. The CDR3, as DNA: TGTGCCACCAGTGCAGGGACAGGAGGGGACTCCTACGAGCAGTACTTC.

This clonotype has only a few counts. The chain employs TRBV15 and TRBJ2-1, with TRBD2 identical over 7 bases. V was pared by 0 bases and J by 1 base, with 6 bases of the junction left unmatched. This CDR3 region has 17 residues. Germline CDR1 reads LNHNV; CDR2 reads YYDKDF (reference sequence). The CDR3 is CATSRERAGESYNEQFF. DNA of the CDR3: TGTGCCACCAGCAGAGAAAGGGCGGGAGAGTCCTACAATGAGCAGTTCTTC. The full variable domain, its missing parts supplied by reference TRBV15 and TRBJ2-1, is DAMVIQNPRYQVTQFGKPVTLSCSQTLNHNVMYWYQQKSSQAPKLLFHYYDKDFNNEADTPDNFQSRRPNTSFCFLDIRSPGLGDTAMYLCATSRERAGESYNEQFFGPGTRLTVL.

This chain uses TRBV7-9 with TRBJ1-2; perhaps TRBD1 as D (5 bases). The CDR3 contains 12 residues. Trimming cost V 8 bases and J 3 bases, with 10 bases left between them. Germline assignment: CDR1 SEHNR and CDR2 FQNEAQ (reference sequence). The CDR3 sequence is CASRGEDYGYTF. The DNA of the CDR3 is TGTGCCAGCCGAGGGGAGGACTATGGCTACACCTTC.

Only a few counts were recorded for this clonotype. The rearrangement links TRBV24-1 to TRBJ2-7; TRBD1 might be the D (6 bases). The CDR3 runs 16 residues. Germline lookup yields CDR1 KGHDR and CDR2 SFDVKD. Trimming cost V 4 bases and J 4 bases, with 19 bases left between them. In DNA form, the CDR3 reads TGTGCCACCAGTGACTCCCGGGCTCAGGGGACGTACGAGCAGTACTTC. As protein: CATSDSRAQGTYEQYF.

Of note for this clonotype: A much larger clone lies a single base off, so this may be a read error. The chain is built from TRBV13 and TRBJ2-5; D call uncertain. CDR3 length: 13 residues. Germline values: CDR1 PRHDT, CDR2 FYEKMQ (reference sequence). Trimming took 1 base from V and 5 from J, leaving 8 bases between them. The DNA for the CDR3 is TGTGCCAGCAGCTTAGCTTGGCGGGAGACCCAGTACTTC. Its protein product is CASSLAWRETQYF.

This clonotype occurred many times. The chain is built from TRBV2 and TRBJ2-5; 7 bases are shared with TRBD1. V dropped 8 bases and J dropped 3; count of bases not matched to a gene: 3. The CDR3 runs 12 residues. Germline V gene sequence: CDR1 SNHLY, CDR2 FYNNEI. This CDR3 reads CASPGTEETQYF. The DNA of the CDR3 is TGTGCCAGCCCCGGGACAGAAGAGACCCAGTACTTC. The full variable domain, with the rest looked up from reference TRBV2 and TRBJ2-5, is EPEVTQTPSHQVTQMGQEVILRCVPISNHLYFYWYRQILGQKVEFLVSFYNNEISEKSEIFDDQFSVERPDGSNFTLKIRSTKLEDSAMYFCASPGTEETQYFGPGTRLLVL.

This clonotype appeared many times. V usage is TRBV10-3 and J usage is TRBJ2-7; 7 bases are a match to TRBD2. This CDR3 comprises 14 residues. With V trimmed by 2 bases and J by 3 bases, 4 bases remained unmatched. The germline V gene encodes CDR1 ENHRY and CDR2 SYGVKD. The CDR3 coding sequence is TGTGCCATCAGTGAGCTCACGGGAGGCTACGAGCAGTACTTC. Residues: CAISELTGGYEQYF.

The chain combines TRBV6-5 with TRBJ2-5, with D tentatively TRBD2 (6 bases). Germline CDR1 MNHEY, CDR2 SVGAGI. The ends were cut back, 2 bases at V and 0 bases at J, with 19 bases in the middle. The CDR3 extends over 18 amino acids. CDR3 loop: CASSYRPPSGRYQETQYF. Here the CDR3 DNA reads TGTGCCAGCAGTTACCGCCCACCCAGCGGGCGGTACCAAGAGACCCAGTACTTC.

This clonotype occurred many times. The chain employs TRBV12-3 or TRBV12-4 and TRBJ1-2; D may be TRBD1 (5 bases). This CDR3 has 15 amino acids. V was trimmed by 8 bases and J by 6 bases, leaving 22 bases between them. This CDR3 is CASGSREGGYDGYTF. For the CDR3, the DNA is TGTGCCAGCGGGTCCAGGGAGGGAGGTTATGATGGCTACACCTTC.

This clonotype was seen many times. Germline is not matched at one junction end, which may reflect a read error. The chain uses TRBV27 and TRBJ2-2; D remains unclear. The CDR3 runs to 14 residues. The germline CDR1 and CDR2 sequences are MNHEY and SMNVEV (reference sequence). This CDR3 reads CASSLVENTGELFF. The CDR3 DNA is TGCGCCAGCAGCTTGGTCGAGAACACCGGGGAGCTGTTTTTT.

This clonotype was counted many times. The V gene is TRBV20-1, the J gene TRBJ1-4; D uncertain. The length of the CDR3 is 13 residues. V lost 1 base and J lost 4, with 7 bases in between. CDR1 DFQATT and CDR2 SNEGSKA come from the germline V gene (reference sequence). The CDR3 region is CSARGSNNEKLFF. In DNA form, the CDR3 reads TGCAGTGCTAGAGGCAGCAATAATGAAAAACTGTTTTTT.

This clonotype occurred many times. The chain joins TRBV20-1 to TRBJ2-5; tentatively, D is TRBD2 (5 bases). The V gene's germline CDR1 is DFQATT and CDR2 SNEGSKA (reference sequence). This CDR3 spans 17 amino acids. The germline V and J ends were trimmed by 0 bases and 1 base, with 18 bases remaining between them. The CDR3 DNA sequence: TGCAGTGCTAGAGACCCGGCGGAGGTCACGGGCCAAGAGACCCAGTACTTC. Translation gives CSARDPAEVTGQETQYF.